The clone carrying this T cell receptor beta chain was seen ten or more times. Its antigen is currently unknown. CDR1 MNHEY and CDR2 SVGAGI come from the germline V gene. The CDR3 has 14 amino acids. The junction had 3 bases not matched to a gene; V was cut back by 6 bases and J by 2 bases. Constant-segment primers were used for 5'RACE, and the resulting TCR alpha and TCR beta cDNA libraries carried sample barcodes and UMIs. TCRdb fed the 5' RACE reads into MiXCR, producing one record per CDR3 protein. The data show about half a million distinct CDR3 sequences, 15% to 20% seen once. The data originate from a study of T-cell memory formation after mild COVID-19. Whole-study findings and limits: Nothing showed for sure that second-wave clones peaking on day 37 were SARS-CoV-2 specific. There was a balanced CD4/CD8 profile in clones contracting day 15 to 85, and later expanders leaned CD4+. A subset of responding clones appeared in pre-infection memory, suggesting cross-reactive memory joined.

What was sequenced was PBMCs or a T cell subset sorted from them (not recorded which). V usage is TRBV6-5 and J usage is TRBJ2-1; TRBD2 matches 8 bases. This receptor was identified in an adult woman who had mild COVID-19 (a few samples of this study predate the infection). Cell type and time point are not known. Here the CDR3 reads CASSPGGAYNEQFF. The CDR3 DNA reads TGTGCCAGCAGCCCGGGGGGGGCCTACAATGAGCAGTTCTTC.